These 29 T cell receptor beta chains were sequenced from one sample in a study of cytomegalovirus exposure and HLA in healthy donors. 60 Vbeta and 13 Jbeta primers were used in PCR. Clones were read by immunoSEQ multiplex PCR, and TCRdb kept only the in-frame ones, dropping some. The sample table sets out about 92,000 clones. Sequenced material: PBMCs. The receptors derive from a man aged 50 to 59 in good health and CMV-seropositive.

The chain employs TRBV9 and TRBJ1-1; TRBD1 matches at 8 bases. The CDR3 contains 14 residues. Germline values: CDR1 SGDLS, CDR2 YYNGEE. V was clipped by 4 bases and J by 4 bases; unmatched bases: 6. The CDR3 nucleotides are TGTGCCAGCAGCCCCAGGGGGCCGGGCACTGAAGCTTTCTTT. Translated: CASSPRGPGTEAFF.

The rearrangement joins TRBV5-1 to TRBJ2-1, with 8 bases that match TRBD2. Trimming cost V 0 bases and J 5 bases; bases outside gene matches: 19. Germline CDR1 is SGHRS and CDR2 is YFSETQ. The CDR3 extends over 20 amino acids. In DNA, the CDR3 is TGCGCCAGCAGCTTGGTACAGGGTTTCGCACTAGCGGTAAAAGACAATGAGCAGTTCTTC. Translating it yields CASSLVQGFALAVKDNEQFF. The full variable domain, completed using reference TRBV5-1 and TRBJ2-1, is KAGVTQTPRYLIKTRGQQVTLSCSPISGHRSVSWYQQTPGQGLQFLFEYFSETQRNKGNFPGRFSGRQFSNSRSEMNVSTLELGDSALYLCASSLVQGFALAVKDNEQFFGPGTRLTVL.

The CDR3 is CSALDSYGYTF. DNA of the CDR3: TGCAGTGCTTTAGACAGCTATGGCTACACCTTC. J is TRBJ1-2 and V is TRBV20-1; perhaps TRBD1 as D (5 bases). The CDR3 loop spans 11 amino acids. CDR1 is DFQATT, CDR2 SNEGSKA, per germline (reference sequence). Between the trimmed V and J ends, which lost 5 bases and 4 bases, there was a span of 8 bases.

V usage is TRBV7-9 and J usage is TRBJ1-4, with D tentatively TRBD1 (5 bases). Germline lookup yields CDR1 SEHNR and CDR2 FQNEAQ (reference sequence). Trimming left V 7 bases short and J 2 bases short, with 14 bases between. This CDR3 is 15 amino acids long. The CDR3 DNA reads as TGTGCCAGCACCGCCGGGGGAGGGACTAATGAAAAACTGTTTTTT. This sequence encodes CASTAGGGTNEKLFF.

V gene TRBV28 combines with J gene TRBJ2-2; 13 nucleotides align to TRBD2. The CDR3 sequence is 16 residues long. The germline gives CDR1 MDHEN, CDR2 SYDVKM. V was clipped by 6 bases and J by 4 bases; unmatched bases: 5. CDR3 nucleotide sequence: TGTGCCAGCAGGAGGAGGACTAGCGGGAGCACCGGGGAGCTGTTTTTT. It specifies CASRRRTSGSTGELFF.

V and J are TRBV5-1 and TRBJ2-2; no reliable D call. Germline V gene sequence: CDR1 SGHRS, CDR2 YFSETQ. The CDR3 runs to 16 residues. Trimming took off 1 base at V and 3 bases at J, with 13 bases between the two ends. The DNA of the CDR3 is TGCGCCAGCAGCTTGAGTGGTTTAACGGACACCGGGGAGCTGTTTTTT. It codes for CASSLSGLTDTGELFF.

The rearrangement links TRBV13 to TRBJ1-5; D call uncertain. Trimming removed 1 base from V and 0 bases from J, with 4 bases in between. CDR3 size: 14 residues. Germline V CDR1 and CDR2: PRHDT, FYEKMQ (reference sequence). CDR3 in amino acids: CASSLASSNQPQHF. As DNA, the CDR3 is TGTGCCAGCAGCTTAGCCAGTAGCAATCAGCCCCAGCATTTT. The full variable domain, with the rest looked up from reference TRBV13 and TRBJ1-5, is AAGVIQSPRHLIKEKRETATLKCYPIPRHDTVYWYQQGPGQDPQFLISFYEKMQSDKGSIPDRFSAQQFSDYHSELNMSSLELGDSALYFCASSLASSNQPQHFGDGTRLSIL.

The V and J genes are TRBV18 and TRBJ1-4; D perhaps matches TRBD1 (6 bases). The germline gives CDR1 KGHSH, CDR2 LQKENI. The CDR3 loop spans 16 amino acids. V lost 0 bases and J lost 5, with 13 bases in between. The CDR3 is CASSPPGAGWNEKLFF. CDR3 sequence (DNA): TGTGCCAGCTCACCACCGGGGGCAGGATGGAATGAAAAACTGTTTTTT. The full variable domain, completed using reference TRBV18 and TRBJ1-4, is NAGVMQNPRHLVRRRGQEARLRCSPMKGHSHVYWYRQLPEEGLKFMVYLQKENIIDESGMPKERFSAEFPKEGPSILRIQQVVRGDSAAYFCASSPPGAGWNEKLFFGSGTQLSVL.

This chain joins TRBV5-4 and TRBJ1-2, with TRBD1 matching over 7 bases. CDR3 size: 14 residues. The junction had 10 bases not matched to a gene; V was cut back by 5 bases and J by 6 bases. Germline V gene lookup returns CDR1 SGHNT and CDR2 YYREEE (reference sequence). CDR3 sequence reads: CASSPTTGLDGYTF. The CDR3 DNA is TGTGCCAGCAGTCCGACGACAGGGTTAGATGGCTACACCTTC.

The V call is TRBV11-2, the J call TRBJ1-1; TRBD1 is a possible D gene (6 bases). The V gene's germline CDR1 is SGHAT and CDR2 FQNNGV. The CDR3 totals 15 residues. V gave up 3 bases and J gave up 2 bases, with 13 bases separating them. The CDR3 sequence: CASSFESRGNTEAFF. DNA for the CDR3: TGTGCCAGCAGCTTCGAATCCAGGGGAAACACTGAAGCTTTCTTT.

The chain carries TRBV6-6 and TRBJ2-7; 7 positions match TRBD2. The V segment lost 10 bases and the J segment 3 bases; nucleotides outside the gene matches: 18. The CDR3 covers 16 residues. Germline CDR1 reads MNHNY; CDR2 reads SVGAGI (reference sequence). CDR3 amino acids: CATRPGHGGLVYEQYF. In nucleotides, the CDR3 is TGTGCCACCCGGCCGGGGCACGGAGGACTAGTCTACGAGCAGTACTTC.

CDR3 bases: TGTGCCAGCAGTAGACAGGGCACAGATACGCAGTATTTT. It codes for CASSRQGTDTQYF. The chain joins TRBV6-6 to TRBJ2-3; TRBD1 might be the D (6 bases). Germline CDR1 and CDR2: MNHNY and SVGAGI (reference sequence). This CDR3 has 13 amino acids. The V end lost 5 bases, the J end lost 1 base, and 7 bases lay between the germline ends.

The genes are TRBV7-8 and TRBJ1-5; D might be TRBD1 (6 bases). Germline CDR1 and CDR2: SGHVS and FQNEAQ. Trimming pared 5 bases from V and 3 bases from J, leaving 14 bases between. This CDR3 comprises 15 residues. The CDR3 DNA is TGTGCCAGCAGCCATCACAGGGTCCTCAATCAGCCCCAGCATTTT. Amino acids: CASSHHRVLNQPQHF.

The chain employs TRBV6-5 and TRBJ1-2, with 9 bases matching TRBD1. The CDR3 extends over 15 amino acids. V lost 7 bases to trimming and J lost 2 bases; unmatched junction nucleotides: 8. CDR1 is MNHEY and CDR2 is SVGAGI in the germline V gene. CDR3 loop: CASTEDRGANYGYTF. Written as DNA, the CDR3 is TGTGCCAGCACTGAGGACAGGGGAGCGAACTATGGCTACACCTTC.

V is TRBV5-1 and J is TRBJ2-3; D is ambiguous. Germline V gene sequence: CDR1 SGHRS, CDR2 YFSETQ. The CDR3 consists of 13 residues. V lost 7 bases and J 2 bases, leaving 11 bases between the germline ends. This chain's CDR3 is CASHSGFTDTQYF. CDR3 coding DNA: TGCGCCAGCCATTCCGGGTTCACAGATACGCAGTATTTT. Drawing the rest from reference TRBV5-1 and TRBJ2-3, the complete variable domain is KAGVTQTPRYLIKTRGQQVTLSCSPISGHRSVSWYQQTPGQGLQFLFEYFSETQRNKGNFPGRFSGRQFSNSRSEMNVSTLELGDSALYLCASHSGFTDTQYFGPGTRLTVL.

The J gene is TRBJ2-7, the V gene TRBV11-3; 7 nucleotides line up with TRBD1. The CDR3 is made up of 15 amino acids. Germline assignment: CDR1 SGHNT and CDR2 YENEEA. Trimming took 1 base from V and 6 from J; bases not matched to a gene: 9. The CDR3 sequence is CASSLVGTVVLEQYF. The CDR3 bases are TGTGCCAGCAGCTTAGTCGGGACAGTCGTGCTCGAGCAGTACTTC.

The rearrangement links TRBV7-9 to TRBJ2-7; 7 bases match TRBD2. The J segment lost 6 bases and the V segment lost 3 bases, leaving 8 bases of the junction unmatched. From germline, CDR1 is SEHNR and CDR2 FQNEAQ (reference sequence). This CDR3 comprises 14 residues. CDR3 DNA sequence: TGTGCCAGCAGCTTGGGTGGGGGAGGGCCCGAGCAGTACTTC. As protein: CASSLGGGGPEQYF. Full variable domain (remainder filled in from reference TRBV7-9 and TRBJ2-7): DTGVSQNPRHKITKRGQNVTFRCDPISEHNRLYWYRQTLGQGPEFLTYFQNEAQLEKSRLLSDRFSAERPKGSFSTLEIQRTEQGDSAMYLCASSLGGGGPEQYFGPGTRLTVT.

The chain links TRBV4-1 to TRBJ2-5, with 8 bases identical to TRBD2. V lost 2 bases and J lost 4; bases outside the gene matches: 6. The length of the CDR3 is 15 residues. Germline loops: CDR1 MGHRA, CDR2 YSYEKL. The CDR3 is CASSQREGLGETQYF. CDR3 in DNA: TGCGCCAGCAGCCAACGGGAGGGCCTGGGAGAGACCCAGTACTTC.

This sequence joins TRBV5-4 and TRBJ1-2; TRBD1 matches 8 bases. V was clipped by 3 bases and J by 8 bases; unmatched bases: 9. Germline lookup yields CDR1 SGHNT and CDR2 YYREEE (reference sequence). The CDR3 has 14 residues. The CDR3 loop is CASSSPDRARGYTF. The CDR3, as DNA: TGTGCCAGCAGCTCCCCGGACAGGGCTCGGGGCTACACCTTC.

The chain carries TRBV13 and TRBJ2-7, with D perhaps matching TRBD1 (6 bases). Germline V lookup: CDR1 PRHDT, CDR2 FYEKMQ (reference sequence). The V end was cut by 3 bases, the J end by 6 bases, with 12 bases between. This CDR3 has 13 amino acids. The CDR3 region has the DNA TGTGCCAGCAGCTTTCAGGGGCTTGGCGAGCAGTACGTC. This encodes CASSFQGLGEQYV.

The chain is built from TRBV7-9 and TRBJ1-4, with D possibly TRBD1 on 5 matching bases. V gave up 10 bases and J gave up 7 bases, with 13 bases separating them. The CDR3 is 12 residues long. Germline CDR1 SEHNR, CDR2 FQNEAQ (reference sequence). The CDR3 DNA sequence: TGTGCCACCGGGAGGGGACGTGAAAAACTGTTTTTT. Translated: CATGRGREKLFF.

This chain joins TRBV15 and TRBJ1-5; a weak D match, TRBD1 (5 bases). The CDR3 covers 17 residues. From germline, CDR1 is LNHNV and CDR2 YYDKDF (reference sequence). Deletions cut 5 bases from V and 0 bases from J, with 17 bases between. The DNA of the CDR3 is TGTGCCACCAGCGGGGACCTATGGAGGGATAGCAATCAGCCCCAGCATTTT. It codes for CATSGDLWRDSNQPQHF.

The chain has TRBV5-8 and TRBJ1-5; D is unresolved. V was pared by 0 bases and J by 9 bases, with 10 bases between. The CDR3 has 13 amino acids. Germline CDR1 reads SGHTS; CDR2 reads YDEGEE. The CDR3 DNA follows: TGTGCCAGCAGCTTGGGACCCTCAGGGCCCCAGCATTTT. Its translation: CASSLGPSGPQHF.

Concerning this clone: Its ends do not fully match the called genes, so a read error is possible. This chain connects TRBV9 to TRBJ2-7; D might be TRBD2 (6 bases). Germline V gives CDR1 SGDLS, CDR2 YYNGEE. This CDR3 is built from 13 residues. The CDR3 protein is CASSPDGQPGLNF. In DNA, the CDR3 is TGTGCCAGCAGCCCCGATGGGCAACCCGGACTAAACTTC.

V and J are TRBV5-8 and TRBJ2-3, with D possibly matching TRBD1 (5 bases). Trimming took 4 bases from V and 2 from J, leaving 17 bases between them. CDR3 length: 16 amino acids. Germline CDR1 is SGHTS and CDR2 is YDEGEE. CDR3 sequence (DNA): TGTGCCAGCAGCCACAGGTCCCTAACCTACACAGATACGCAGTATTTT. Protein product: CASSHRSLTYTDTQYF.

The chain employs TRBV30 and TRBJ1-5; a weak D match, TRBD1 (6 bases). The CDR3 covers 13 residues. V lost 3 bases to trimming and J lost 7 bases, with 13 bases between them. The germline gives CDR1 GTSNPN, CDR2 SVGIG (reference sequence). DNA of the CDR3: TGTGCCTGGAGGGGTCCAGGGGTGCAGCCCCAGCATTTT. Protein sequence: CAWRGPGVQPQHF.

The chain links TRBV5-4 to TRBJ2-5, with 10 bases lining up with TRBD2. This CDR3 comprises 14 residues. V gave up 0 bases and J gave up 4 bases; unmatched junction bases: 0. Germline V gene lookup returns CDR1 SGHNT and CDR2 YYREEE (reference sequence). CDR3 nucleotide sequence: TGTGCCAGCAGCTTGGGACTAGCGGGAGAGACCCAGTACTTC. It codes for CASSLGLAGETQYF.

The CDR3 here is CASSDFRDLLAFF. The DNA for the CDR3 is TGTGCCAGCAGTGACTTCAGGGATCTTCTCGCTTTCTTT. The V call is TRBV6-4, the J call TRBJ1-1; the D gene is possibly TRBD1 (5 bases). The CDR3 has 13 amino acids. V was shortened by 1 base and J by 11 bases, with 14 bases between the two germline ends. Germline CDR1 reads MRHNA; CDR2 reads SNTAGT.

This chain joins TRBV6-6 and TRBJ2-1; TRBD2 matches 7 bases. This CDR3 has 14 amino acids. Germline-derived CDR1 and CDR2 are MNHNY and SVGAGI (reference sequence). V shed 6 bases, J shed 2 bases, and the junction held 4 bases outside the gene matches. The CDR3 nucleotides are TGTGCCAGCAGATCTAGCGGTACCTACAATGAGCAGTTCTTC. Protein product: CASRSSGTYNEQFF.